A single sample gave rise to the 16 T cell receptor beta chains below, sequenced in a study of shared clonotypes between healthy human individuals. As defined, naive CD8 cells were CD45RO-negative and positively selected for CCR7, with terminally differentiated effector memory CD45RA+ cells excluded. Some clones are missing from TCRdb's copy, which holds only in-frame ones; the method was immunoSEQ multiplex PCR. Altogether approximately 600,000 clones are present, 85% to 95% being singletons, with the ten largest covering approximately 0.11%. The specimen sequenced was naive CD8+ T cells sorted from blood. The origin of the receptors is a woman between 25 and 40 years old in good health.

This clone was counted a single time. The CDR3 protein is CASSSRDGPDTQYF. DNA of the CDR3: TGTGCCAGCAGCTCTAGGGATGGCCCAGATACGCAGTATTTT. This chain uses TRBV7-9 with TRBJ2-3; D unclear. The CDR3 covers 14 residues. V lost 4 bases and J 4 bases, leaving 12 bases between the germline ends. Looked up from germline, CDR1 is SEHNR and CDR2 is FQNEAQ (reference sequence). Full variable domain (missing parts from reference TRBV7-9 and TRBJ2-3): DTGVSQNPRHKITKRGQNVTFRCDPISEHNRLYWYRQTLGQGPEFLTYFQNEAQLEKSRLLSDRFSAERPKGSFSTLEIQRTEQGDSAMYLCASSSRDGPDTQYFGPGTRLTVL.

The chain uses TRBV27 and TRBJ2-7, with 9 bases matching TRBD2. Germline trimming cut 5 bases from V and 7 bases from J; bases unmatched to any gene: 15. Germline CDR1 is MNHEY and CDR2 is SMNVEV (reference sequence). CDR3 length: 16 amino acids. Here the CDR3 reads CASSPELAGEGKEQYF. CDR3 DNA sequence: TGTGCCAGCAGTCCCGAACTAGCGGGCGAAGGTAAGGAGCAGTACTTC.

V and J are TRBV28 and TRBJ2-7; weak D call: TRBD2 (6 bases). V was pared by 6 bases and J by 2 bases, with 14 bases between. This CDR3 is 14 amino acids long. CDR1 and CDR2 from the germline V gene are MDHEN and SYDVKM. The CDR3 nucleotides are TGTGCCAGCAGCCTCACTTGGGGGGCCTACGAGCAGTACTTC. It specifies CASSLTWGAYEQYF.

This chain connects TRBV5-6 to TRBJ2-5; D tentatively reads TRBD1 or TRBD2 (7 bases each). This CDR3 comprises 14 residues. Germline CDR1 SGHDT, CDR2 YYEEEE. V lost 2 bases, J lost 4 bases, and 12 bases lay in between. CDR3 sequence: CASSLAGGAETQYF. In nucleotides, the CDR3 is TGTGCCAGCAGCTTAGCAGGGGGGGCAGAGACCCAGTACTTC.

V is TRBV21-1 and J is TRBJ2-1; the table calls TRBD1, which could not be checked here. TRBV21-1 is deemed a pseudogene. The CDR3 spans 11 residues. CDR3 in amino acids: CASSNRAEQFF. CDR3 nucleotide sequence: TGTGCCAGCAGCAACAGGGCTGAGCAGTTCTTC.

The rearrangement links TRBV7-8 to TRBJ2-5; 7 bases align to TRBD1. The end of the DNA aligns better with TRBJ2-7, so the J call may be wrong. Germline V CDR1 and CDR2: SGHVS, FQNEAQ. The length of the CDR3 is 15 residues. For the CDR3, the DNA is TGTGCCAGCAGCTTAGGGACAGGACCATACTACGAGCAGTACTTC. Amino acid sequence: CASSLGTGPYYEQYF.

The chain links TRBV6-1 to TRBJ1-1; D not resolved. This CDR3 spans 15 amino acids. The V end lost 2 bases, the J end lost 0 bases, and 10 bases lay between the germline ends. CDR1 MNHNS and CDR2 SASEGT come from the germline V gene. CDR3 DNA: TGTGCCAGCAGTGAATTCGGACCTTTGAACACTGAAGCTTTCTTT. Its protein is CASSEFGPLNTEAFF.

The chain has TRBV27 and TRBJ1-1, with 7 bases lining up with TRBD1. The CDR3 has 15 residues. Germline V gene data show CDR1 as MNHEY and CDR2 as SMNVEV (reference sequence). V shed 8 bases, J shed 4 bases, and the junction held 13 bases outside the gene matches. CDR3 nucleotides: TGTGCCAGCTCCGACAGGGCTGTGGGGATCACTGAAGCTTTCTTT. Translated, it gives CASSDRAVGITEAFF.

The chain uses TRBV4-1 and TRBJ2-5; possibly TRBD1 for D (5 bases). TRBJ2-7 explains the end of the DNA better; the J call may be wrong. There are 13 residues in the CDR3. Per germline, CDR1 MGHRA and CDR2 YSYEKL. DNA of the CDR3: TGCGCCAGCAGCCCCGGGCAGGGCGACGAGCAGTACTTC. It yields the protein CASSPGQGDEQYF.

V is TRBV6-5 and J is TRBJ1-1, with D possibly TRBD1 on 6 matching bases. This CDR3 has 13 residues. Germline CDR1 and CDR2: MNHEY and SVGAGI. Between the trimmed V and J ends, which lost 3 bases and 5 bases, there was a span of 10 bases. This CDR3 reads CASSYGGRTEAFF. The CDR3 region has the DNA TGTGCCAGCAGTTATGGGGGGCGGACTGAAGCTTTCTTT.

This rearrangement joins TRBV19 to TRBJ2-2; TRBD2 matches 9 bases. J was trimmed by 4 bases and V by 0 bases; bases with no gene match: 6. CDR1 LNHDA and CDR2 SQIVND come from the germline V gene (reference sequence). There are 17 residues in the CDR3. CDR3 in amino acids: CASSIDPLAGPTGELFF. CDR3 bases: TGTGCCAGTAGTATAGATCCCCTAGCGGGACCCACCGGGGAGCTGTTTTTT. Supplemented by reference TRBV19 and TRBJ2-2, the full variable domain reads DGGITQSPKYLFRKEGQNVTLSCEQNLNHDAMYWYRQDPGQGLRLIYYSQIVNDFQKGDIAEGYSVSREKKESFPLTVTSAQKNPTAFYLCASSIDPLAGPTGELFFGEGSRLTVL.

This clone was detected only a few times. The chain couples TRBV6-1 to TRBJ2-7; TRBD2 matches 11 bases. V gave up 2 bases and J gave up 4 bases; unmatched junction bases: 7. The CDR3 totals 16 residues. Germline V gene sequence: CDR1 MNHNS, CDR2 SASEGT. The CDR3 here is CASSEWWASGRYEQYF. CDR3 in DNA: TGTGCCAGCAGTGAATGGTGGGCTAGCGGGAGGTACGAGCAGTACTTC.

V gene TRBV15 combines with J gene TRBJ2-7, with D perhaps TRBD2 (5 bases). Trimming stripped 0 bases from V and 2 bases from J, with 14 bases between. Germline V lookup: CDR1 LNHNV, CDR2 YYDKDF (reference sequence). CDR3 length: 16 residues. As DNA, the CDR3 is TGTGCCACCAGCAGAGATGTGGCGGGCGGTACCTACGAGCAGTACTTC. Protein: CATSRDVAGGTYEQYF.

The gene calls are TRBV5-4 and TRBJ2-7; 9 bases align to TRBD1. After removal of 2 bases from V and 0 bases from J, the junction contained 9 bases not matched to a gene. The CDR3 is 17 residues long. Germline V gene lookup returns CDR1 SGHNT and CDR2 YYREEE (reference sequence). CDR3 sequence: CASSLFGQGTSSYEQYF. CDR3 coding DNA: TGTGCCAGCAGCTTATTTGGACAGGGGACTTCCTCCTACGAGCAGTACTTC.

The CDR3 bases are TGTGCCAGCCACTCAACGGGTGTCCAAGAGCAGTTCTTC. It specifies CASHSTGVQEQFF. This sequence joins TRBV5-6 and TRBJ2-1; D uncertain. Germline V CDR1 and CDR2: SGHDT, YYEEEE. This CDR3 contains 13 residues. Trimming shortened V by 7 bases and J by 10 bases, and 18 bases separated the two germline ends.

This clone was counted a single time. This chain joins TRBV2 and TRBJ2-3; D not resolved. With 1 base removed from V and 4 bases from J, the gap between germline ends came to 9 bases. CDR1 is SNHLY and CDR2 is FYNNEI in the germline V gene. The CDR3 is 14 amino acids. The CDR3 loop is CASSEEYAPDTQYF. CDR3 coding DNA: TGTGCCAGCAGTGAAGAGTACGCCCCAGATACGCAGTATTTT.